These 7 T cell receptor beta chains were all obtained from the same sample, sequenced in a study of shared clonotypes between healthy human individuals (dated by TCRdb to 2019 to 2021). For the CD8 naive samples, CD45RO-negative cells were positively selected for CCR7, yielding a CD45RA+CCR7+ population from which TemRA cells were excluded. Receptor amplification or capture employed the immunoSEQ multiplex PCR assay. TCRdb retrieved this table from immuneACCESS and kept in-frame rearrangements only. Not all clones are present; in checked studies, unresolved V genes account for under half, and no reason is known for the remainder. This sample is represented by nearly 2 million clones; roughly 95% of them were singletons. The ten largest account for under 1.5% of the sample. The specimen was naive CD8+ T cells sorted from blood. This specimen's cell subset or site label, per the study, means: CD45RA+CCR7+. These receptors were collected from a man between 18 and 29 years old in good health.

As regards this clone: The same CDR3 is also encoded by other DNA sequences in this sample. The V and J genes are TRBV7-8 and TRBJ2-7; 7 bases are a match to TRBD1. The CDR3 loop spans 15 amino acids. With V trimmed by 1 base and J by 1 base, 4 bases remained unmatched. Germline values: CDR1 SGHVS, CDR2 FQNEAQ. The CDR3 reads CASSLEGGNSYEQYF. CDR3 DNA: TGTGCCAGCAGCTTAGAAGGGGGCAATTCCTACGAGCAGTACTTC.

A word on this clone: The junction shows a germline mismatch at one end, possibly a read error. V is TRBV28 and J is TRBJ2-5, with 8 bases aligning to TRBD2. CDR1 and CDR2 from the germline V gene are MDHEN and SYDVKM. This CDR3 contains 14 residues. This CDR3 reads CASEPGRVEESQYF. In nucleotides, the CDR3 is TGTGCCAGCGAACCCGGGAGGGTAGAAGAGAGCCAGTACTTC.

CDR3 region: CASSDPLVGGANYGYTF. As DNA, the CDR3 is TGTGCCAGCAGTGATCCGCTAGTCGGAGGTGCTAACTATGGCTACACCTTC. V and J are TRBV2 and TRBJ1-2, with no clear D. V lost 3 bases to trimming and J lost 0 bases, with 17 bases between them. CDR3 length: 17 amino acids. Germline V gives CDR1 SNHLY, CDR2 FYNNEI. The full variable domain, completed using reference TRBV2 and TRBJ1-2, is EPEVTQTPSHQVTQMGQEVILRCVPISNHLYFYWYRQILGQKVEFLVSFYNNEISEKSEIFDDQFSVERPDGSNFTLKIRSTKLEDSAMYFCASSDPLVGGANYGYTFGSGTRLTVV.

The CDR3 reads CASSQRAGSYEQYF. The CDR3 DNA reads TGTGCCAGCAGCCAGAGGGCCGGATCCTACGAGCAGTACTTC. This rearrangement joins TRBV27 to TRBJ2-7, with a tentative D call TRBD2 (5 bases). Germline loops: CDR1 MNHEY, CDR2 SMNVEV (reference sequence). The CDR3 spans 14 residues. V was trimmed by 6 bases and J by 1 base, leaving 13 bases between them.

The chain carries TRBV9 and TRBJ1-2; 12 bases agree with TRBD1. This CDR3 comprises 16 residues. The germline gives CDR1 SGDLS, CDR2 YYNGEE. V shed 3 bases and J 3 bases; nucleotides not matched to a gene: 6. The CDR3 DNA follows: TGTGCCAGCAGCGGAGACGGGACAGGGGGCTACTATGGCTACACCTTC. This encodes CASSGDGTGGYYGYTF.

This clone was seen a single time. The rearrangement links TRBV7-9 to TRBJ1-4; 8 nucleotides match TRBD1. CDR3 size: 16 residues. V was pared by 7 bases and J by 6 bases, with 13 bases of the junction left unmatched. In germline, CDR1 is SEHNR, CDR2 FQNEAQ (reference sequence). CDR3 sequence (DNA): TGTGCCAGCACCTCGACAGGGGAGGGGAGGGATGAAAAACTGTTTTTT. Translating it yields CASTSTGEGRDEKLFF. Using reference TRBV7-9 and TRBJ1-4 for the parts outside the CDR3, the full variable domain is DTGVSQNPRHKITKRGQNVTFRCDPISEHNRLYWYRQTLGQGPEFLTYFQNEAQLEKSRLLSDRFSAERPKGSFSTLEIQRTEQGDSAMYLCASTSTGEGRDEKLFFGSGTQLSVL.

This clone was recorded only once. In nucleotides, the CDR3 is TGCGCCAGCAGTGAGGCCCTATTCACAGATACGCAGTATTTT. Its protein is CASSEALFTDTQYF. This chain uses TRBV10-1 with TRBJ2-3; the D is unclear. V gave up 2 bases and J gave up 2 bases, with 8 bases separating them. CDR3 size: 14 residues. From germline, CDR1 is WNHNN and CDR2 SYGVQD (reference sequence).